Described below is a single T cell receptor (beta chain) sequence and its context. The assay was immunoSEQ multiplex PCR, and TCRdb's table has in-frame clones only and misses some. The sample has 150,000 to 200,000 clones, 82% seen once. Germline CDR1 SGDLS, CDR2 YYNGEE. The length of the CDR3 is 13 residues. The V gene lost 4 bases and the J gene lost 9 bases, with 16 bases spanning the gap. These data are taken from a study of blood T cell repertoires in COVID-19. In the study overall: Acute and convalescent COVID-19 samples came from the United States, Italy and Spain. PBMCs, B-cell-depleted T cells, or T cells provided the cDNA or gDNA that made up the material.

The receptor's source is a woman aged 40 to 50 with COVID-19, enrolled during active disease. What was sequenced was peripheral blood. V and J are TRBV9 and TRBJ2-5, with a possible D match to TRBD1 (5 bases). DNA for the CDR3: TGTGCCAGCAGCCCGGACCCCACAGGAGCCCAGTACTTC. Its protein is CASSPDPTGAQYF.